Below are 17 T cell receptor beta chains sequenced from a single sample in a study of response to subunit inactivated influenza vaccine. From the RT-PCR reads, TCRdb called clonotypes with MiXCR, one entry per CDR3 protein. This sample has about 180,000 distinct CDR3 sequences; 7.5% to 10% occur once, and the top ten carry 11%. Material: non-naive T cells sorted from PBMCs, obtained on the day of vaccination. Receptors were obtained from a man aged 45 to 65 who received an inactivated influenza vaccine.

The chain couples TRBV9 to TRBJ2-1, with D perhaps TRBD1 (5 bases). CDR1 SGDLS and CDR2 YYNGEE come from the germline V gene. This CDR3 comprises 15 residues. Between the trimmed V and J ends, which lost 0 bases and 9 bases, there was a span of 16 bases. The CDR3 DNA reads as TGTGCCAGCAGCGTAGCTACAGGTGGGGTGAGTGAGCAGTTCTTC. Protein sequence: CASSVATGGVSEQFF.

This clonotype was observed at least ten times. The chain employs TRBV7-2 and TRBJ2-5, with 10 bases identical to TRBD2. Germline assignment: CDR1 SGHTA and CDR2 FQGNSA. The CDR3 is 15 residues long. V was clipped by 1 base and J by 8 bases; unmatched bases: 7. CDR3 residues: CASSLVTSGVPTQYF. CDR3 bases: TGTGCCAGCAGCTTAGTAACTAGCGGGGTACCCACCCAGTACTTC.

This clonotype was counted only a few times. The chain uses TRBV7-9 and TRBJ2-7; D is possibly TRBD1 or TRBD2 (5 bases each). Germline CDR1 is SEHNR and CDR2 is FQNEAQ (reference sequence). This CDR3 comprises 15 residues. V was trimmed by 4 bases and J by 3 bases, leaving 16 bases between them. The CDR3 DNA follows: TGTGCCAGCAGCTCACCCCGGGGCGGTTACTACGAGCAGTACTTC. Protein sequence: CASSSPRGGYYEQYF.

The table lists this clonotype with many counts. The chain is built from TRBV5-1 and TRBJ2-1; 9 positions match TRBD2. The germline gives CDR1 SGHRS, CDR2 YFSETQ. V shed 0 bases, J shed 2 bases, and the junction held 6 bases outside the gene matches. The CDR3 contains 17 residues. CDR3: CASSLDPTSGTYNEQFF. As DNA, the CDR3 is TGCGCCAGCAGCTTGGACCCGACTAGCGGAACCTACAATGAGCAGTTCTTC.

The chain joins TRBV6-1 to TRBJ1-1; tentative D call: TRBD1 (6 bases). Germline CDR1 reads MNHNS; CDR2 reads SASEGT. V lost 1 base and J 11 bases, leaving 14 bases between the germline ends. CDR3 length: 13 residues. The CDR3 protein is CASSEGGLVAAFF. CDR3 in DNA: TGTGCCAGCAGTGAAGGGGGGCTTGTAGCCGCTTTCTTT.

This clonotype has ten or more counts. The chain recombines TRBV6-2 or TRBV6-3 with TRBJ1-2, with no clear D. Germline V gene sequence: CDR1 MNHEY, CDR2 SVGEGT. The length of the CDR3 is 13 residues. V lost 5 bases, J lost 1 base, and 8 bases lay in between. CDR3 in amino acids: CASSMKINYGYTF. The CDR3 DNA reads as TGTGCCAGCAGTATGAAGATTAACTATGGCTACACCTTC.

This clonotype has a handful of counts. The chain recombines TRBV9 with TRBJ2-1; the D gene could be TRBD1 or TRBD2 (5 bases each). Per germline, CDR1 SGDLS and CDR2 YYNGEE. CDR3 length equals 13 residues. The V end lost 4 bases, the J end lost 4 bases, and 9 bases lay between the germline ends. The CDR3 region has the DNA TGTGCCAGCAGCCGGGACGATTACAATGAGCAGTTCTTC. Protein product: CASSRDDYNEQFF.

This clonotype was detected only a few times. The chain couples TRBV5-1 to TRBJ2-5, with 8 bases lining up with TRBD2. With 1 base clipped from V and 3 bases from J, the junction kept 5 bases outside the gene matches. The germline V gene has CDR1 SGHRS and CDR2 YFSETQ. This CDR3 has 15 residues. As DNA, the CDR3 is TGCGCCAGCAGCTTGCGGGGTAGCGGGGAAGAGACCCAGTACTTC. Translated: CASSLRGSGEETQYF.

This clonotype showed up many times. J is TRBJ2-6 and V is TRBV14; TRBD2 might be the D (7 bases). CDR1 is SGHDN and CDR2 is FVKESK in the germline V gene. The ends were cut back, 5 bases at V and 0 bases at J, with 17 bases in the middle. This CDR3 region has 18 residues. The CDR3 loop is CASSRGGLRFSGANVLTF. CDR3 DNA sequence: TGTGCCAGCAGCAGGGGGGGACTTAGGTTCTCTGGGGCCAACGTCCTGACTTTC. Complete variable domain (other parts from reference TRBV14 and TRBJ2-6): EAGVTQFPSHSVIEKGQTVTLRCDPISGHDNLYWYRRVMGKEIKFLLHFVKESKQDESGMPNNRFLAERTGGTYSTLKVQPAELEDSGVYFCASSRGGLRFSGANVLTFGAGSRLTVL.

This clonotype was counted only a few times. The CDR3, as DNA: TGTGCCAGCAGCACGATGAATGAGCAGTTCTTC. Encoded protein: CASSTMNEQFF. V and J are TRBV6-6 and TRBJ2-1; D is unresolved. This CDR3 is built from 11 residues. Germline CDR1 MNHNY, CDR2 SVGAGI (reference sequence). The V end was cut by 6 bases, the J end by 7 bases, with 7 bases between.

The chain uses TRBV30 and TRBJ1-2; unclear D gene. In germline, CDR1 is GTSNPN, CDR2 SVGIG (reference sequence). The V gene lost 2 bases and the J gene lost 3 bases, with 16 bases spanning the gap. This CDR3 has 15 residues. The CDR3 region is CAWSRSVLLHYGYTF. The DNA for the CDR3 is TGTGCCTGGAGTAGGTCAGTTTTACTCCACTATGGCTACACCTTC.

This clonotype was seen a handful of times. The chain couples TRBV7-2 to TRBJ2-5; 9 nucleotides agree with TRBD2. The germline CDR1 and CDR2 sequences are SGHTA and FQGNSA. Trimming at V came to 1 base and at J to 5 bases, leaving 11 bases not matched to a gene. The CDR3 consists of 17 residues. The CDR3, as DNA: TGTGCCAGCAGCTTAGTTGCGGGGGGGCCTGTATTCGAGACCCAGTACTTC. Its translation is CASSLVAGGPVFETQYF. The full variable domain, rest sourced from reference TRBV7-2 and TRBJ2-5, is GAGVSQSPSNKVTEKGKDVELRCDPISGHTALYWYRQSLGQGLEFLIYFQGNSAPDKSGLPSDRFSAERTGGSVSTLTIQRTQQEDSAVYLCASSLVAGGPVFETQYFGPGTRLLVL.

The CDR3 sequence: CASSFTNEKLFF. The CDR3 region has the DNA TGTGCCAGCAGCTTTACTAATGAAAAACTGTTTTTT. V gene TRBV7-9 combines with J gene TRBJ1-4; no clear D gene. Trimming took off 3 bases at V and 2 bases at J, with 1 base between the two ends. This CDR3 region has 12 residues. CDR1 and CDR2 (germline): SEHNR, FQNEAQ (reference sequence).

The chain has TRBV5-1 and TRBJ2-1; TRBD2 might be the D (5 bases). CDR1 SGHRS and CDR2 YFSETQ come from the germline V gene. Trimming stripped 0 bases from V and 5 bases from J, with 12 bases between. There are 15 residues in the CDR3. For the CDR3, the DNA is TGCGCCAGCAGCTTGGTGGACTGGTTAGACAATGAGCAGTTCTTC. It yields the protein CASSLVDWLDNEQFF.

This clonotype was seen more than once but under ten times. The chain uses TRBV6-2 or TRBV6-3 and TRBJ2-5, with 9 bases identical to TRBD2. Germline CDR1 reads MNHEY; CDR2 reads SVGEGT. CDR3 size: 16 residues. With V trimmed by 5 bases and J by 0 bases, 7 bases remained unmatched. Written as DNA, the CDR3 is TGTGCCAGCAGTCACCGGACTAGCGAGTACCAAGAGACCCAGTACTTC. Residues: CASSHRTSEYQETQYF.

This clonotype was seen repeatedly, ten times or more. CDR3 nucleotide sequence: TGTGCCATCAGTGTTTCGGGTTTCAATGAGCAGTTCTTC. This sequence encodes CAISVSGFNEQFF. This chain uses TRBV10-3 with TRBJ2-1; D gene ambiguous. CDR3 size: 13 residues. Trimming removed 4 bases at V and 6 bases at J, with 10 bases between. The V gene's germline CDR1 is ENHRY and CDR2 SYGVKD.

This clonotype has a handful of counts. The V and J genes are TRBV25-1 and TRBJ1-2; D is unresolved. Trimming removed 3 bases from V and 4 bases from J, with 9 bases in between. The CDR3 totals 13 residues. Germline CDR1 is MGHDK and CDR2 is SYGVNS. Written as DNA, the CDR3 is TGTGCCAGCAGTGAGGAGGGATCCTATGGCTACACCTTC. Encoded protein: CASSEEGSYGYTF.